This T cell receptor (beta chain) was found in a study of post-analysis software for immune sequencing data. As for the study in general: The disease courses covered relapsing-remitting, secondary progressive and progressive-relapsing multiple sclerosis.

Trimming shortened V by 3 bases and J by 0 bases, and 6 bases separated the two germline ends. The germline V gene has CDR1 SGHAT and CDR2 FQNNGV. The CDR3 is made up of 15 amino acids. General study points: Compared against controls, patients with multiple sclerosis displayed significantly lower normalized Chao1 diversity. Five or six TRBV segments, TRBV5-6, TRBV5-1 and TRBV20-1 among them, were found more frequent in patients than controls. Samples sharing a preparation batch grouped tightly together when assessed by F measure.

Unique molecular identifiers were present in the TCR beta cDNA libraries. Each batch of about 1 to 11 million T cells produced some 450,000 cDNA molecules. TCRdb called the PCR reads again in MiXCR, with one record for every CDR3 protein. Of roughly 410,000 distinct CDR3 sequences in the sample, roughly 38% were seen once. A word on this clonotype: Its antigen is currently unknown.

The sample was blood. This receptor was obtained from a girl aged 10 to 17 with multiple sclerosis. The chain recombines TRBV11-2 with TRBJ2-6; D is uncertain. The CDR3 DNA follows: TGTGCCAGCAGCTTCTTAGTCTCTGGGGCCAACGTCCTGACTTTC. Translation: CASSFLVSGANVLTF.